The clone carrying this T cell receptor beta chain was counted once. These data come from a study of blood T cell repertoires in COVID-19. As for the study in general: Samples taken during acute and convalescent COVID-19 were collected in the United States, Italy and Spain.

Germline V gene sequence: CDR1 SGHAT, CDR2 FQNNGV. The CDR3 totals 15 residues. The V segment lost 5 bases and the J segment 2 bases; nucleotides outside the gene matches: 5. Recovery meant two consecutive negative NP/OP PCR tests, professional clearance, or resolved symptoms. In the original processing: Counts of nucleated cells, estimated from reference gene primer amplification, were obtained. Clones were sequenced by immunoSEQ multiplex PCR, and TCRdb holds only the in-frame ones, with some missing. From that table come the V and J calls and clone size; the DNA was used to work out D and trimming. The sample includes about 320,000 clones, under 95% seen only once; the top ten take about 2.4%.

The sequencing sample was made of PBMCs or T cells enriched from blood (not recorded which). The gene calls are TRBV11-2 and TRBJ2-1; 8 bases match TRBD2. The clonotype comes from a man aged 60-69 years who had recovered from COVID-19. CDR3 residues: CASSTVAGPYNEQFF. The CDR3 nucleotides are TGTGCCAGCAGCACAGTAGCGGGGCCCTACAATGAGCAGTTCTTC.